This is a list of T cell receptor beta chains from one sample in a study of T cell responses to AZD1222 COVID-19 vaccine. Sequencing used immunoSEQ multiplex PCR; TCRdb keeps in-frame clones, though not all of them. The table lists 55,000 to 90,000 clones, roughly four fifths of them singletons. The sample here was peripheral blood, taken on day 0 of AZD1222 vaccination. The source is an adult in good health. Each CDR3 is given with its conserved first and last residue. The D gene is left open where the match is weak. Rows may omit the clone size; those that give it use once, few, many or a size class.

abundance	d_gene	v_gene	j_gene	CDR3aa	CDR3nt
NA	NA	TRBV5-1	TRBJ2-2	CASSPDTENTGELFF	TGCGCCAGCAGCCCGGACACCGAGAACACCGGGGAGCTGTTTTTT
NA	NA	TRBV3-1/TRBV3-2	TRBJ2-3	CASSLSPLAIGTDTQYF	TGTGCCAGCAGCCTCTCGCCACTAGCAATCGGCACAGATACGCAGTATTTT
few	NA	TRBV25-1	TRBJ1-5	CASSEGPGNQPQHF	TGTGCCAGCAGTGAAGGACCCGGCAATCAGCCCCAGCATTTT
NA	NA	TRBV18	TRBJ2-7	CASSRGVGSGSEQYF	TGTGCCAGCTCACGGGGCGTCGGGTCCGGCAGCGAGCAGTACTTC
NA	NA	TRBV5-5	TRBJ1-1	CASSVYRGNTEAFF	TGTGCCAGCAGCGTTTACCGGGGGAACACTGAAGCTTTCTTT
NA	NA	TRBV7-9	TRBJ1-4	CASTKTATYATNEKLFF	TGTGCCAGCACCAAGACAGCTACTTATGCAACTAATGAAAAACTGTTTTTT
NA	TRBD1	TRBV23-1	TRBJ1-2	CASSHGQGDYGYTF	TGCGCCAGCAGTCATGGACAGGGGGACTATGGCTACACCTTC
NA	TRBD1	TRBV14	TRBJ1-6	CASSQMTGGHSPLHF	TGTGCCAGCAGCCAGATGACAGGGGGCCATTCACCCCTCCACTTT
NA	TRBD1	TRBV18	TRBJ2-1	CASSPRDRIDNEQFF	TGTGCCAGCTCACCCCGGGACAGGATTGACAATGAGCAGTTCTTC
NA	NA	TRBV6-1	TRBJ2-1	CASSEVSRGSNEQFF	TGTGCCAGCAGTGAAGTGAGTCGGGGTTCCAATGAGCAGTTCTTC
NA	NA	TRBV18	TRBJ1-2	CASSPTTAGYGYTF	TGTGCCAGCTCACCAACCACGGCAGGCTATGGCTACACCTTC
NA	NA	TRBV24-1	TRBJ1-5	CATSDQERNQPQHF	TGTGCCACCAGTGATCAGGAACGGAATCAGCCCCAGCATTTT
few	NA	TRBV21-1	TRBJ2-7	CASSKWRGLLHEQYF	TGTGCCAGCAGCAAATGGCGGGGGCTATTGCACGAGCAGTACTTC
NA	NA	TRBV6-5	TRBJ2-7	CASSLSWRASEQYF	TGTGCCAGCAGTTTGTCGTGGAGGGCCTCCGAGCAGTACTTC
NA	NA	TRBV7-5	TRBJ2-7	CARSLVPVSYEQYF	TGTGCCAGAAGCTTAGTTCCAGTCTCCTACGAGCAGTACTTC
NA	NA	TRBV11-3	TRBJ2-7	CASSITLAYEQYF	TGTGCCAGCAGCATAACCCTCGCGTACGAGCAGTACTTC
NA	NA	TRBV9	TRBJ2-6	CASNVDGANVLTF	TGTGCCAGCAACGTTGATGGGGCCAACGTCCTGACTTTC
NA	NA	TRBV6-5	TRBJ2-3	CASDRGGGWDTQYF	TGTGCCAGCGATAGGGGCGGCGGGTGGGATACGCAGTATTTT
NA	NA	TRBV19	TRBJ1-2	CASSTPDRNLFYGYTF	TGTGCCAGTAGTACCCCGGACAGAAATCTTTTCTATGGCTACACCTTC
once	TRBD1	TRBV29-1	TRBJ1-5	CSVYDRARGPQHF	TGCAGCGTCTATGACAGGGCCAGGGGGCCCCAGCATTTT
NA	NA	TRBV12-3/TRBV12-4	TRBJ1-1	CASSSGTEAFF	TGTGCCAGCAGTTCTGGCACTGAAGCTTTCTTT
once	TRBD1	TRBV6-5	TRBJ1-5	CASSYSGQSNQPQHF	TGTGCCAGCAGTTACTCGGGACAGAGCAATCAGCCCCAGCATTTT
NA	TRBD1	TRBV29-1	TRBJ2-7	CSVRPQTGAYEQYF	TGCAGCGTCCGACCCCAGACAGGGGCCTACGAGCAGTACTTC
NA	TRBD1	TRBV19	TRBJ2-7	CASSRTGAYEQYF	TGTGCCAGTAGTCGGACAGGGGCCTACGAGCAGTACTTC
NA	NA	TRBV24-1	TRBJ2-3	CATSDHRGGTDTQYF	TGTGCCACCAGTGATCACAGGGGAGGGACAGATACGCAGTATTTT
NA	NA	TRBV4-2	TRBJ1-1	CASSVQDPNTEAFF	TGTGCCAGCAGCGTCCAGGACCCGAACACTGAAGCTTTCTTT
once	NA	TRBV4-3	TRBJ1-5	CASSQAQRDQPQHF	TGCGCCAGCAGCCAAGCCCAGCGGGATCAGCCCCAGCATTTT
NA	TRBD2	TRBV7-7	TRBJ2-1	CASSLGSGGSDEQFF	TGTGCCAGCAGCTTAGGAAGCGGGGGAAGTGATGAGCAGTTCTTC